The 25 T cell receptor beta chains reported below all come from one sample, sequenced in a study of cytomegalovirus exposure and HLA in healthy donors. The PCR ran on 60 Vbeta and 13 Jbeta primers. The method was immunoSEQ multiplex PCR; TCRdb's version includes in-frame clones alone and lacks a portion of them. The profile covers roughly 160,000 clones, with around 77% appearing a single time and more than 3% taken by the ten largest. The sequenced sample was PBMCs. All receptors come from a young man in good health and CMV-seropositive.

The J gene is TRBJ2-1, the V gene TRBV6-5; D gene unclear. The CDR3 consists of 12 residues. Germline CDR1 reads MNHEY; CDR2 reads SVGAGI. V was clipped by 5 bases and J by 5 bases, with 7 bases between them. The CDR3 is CASSALNNEQFF. The CDR3 region has the DNA TGTGCCAGCAGTGCCCTAAACAATGAGCAGTTCTTC.

The J gene is TRBJ1-5, the V gene TRBV7-2, with a weak D call TRBD1 (6 bases). V was clipped by 5 bases and J by 6 bases, with 14 bases between them. Germline assignment: CDR1 SGHTA and CDR2 FQGNSA. This CDR3 is 14 amino acids long. The CDR3 DNA reads TGTGCCAGCAGCCCCAGGGGAGGGCTTCAGCCCCAGCATTTT. Protein product: CASSPRGGLQPQHF.

This clone was counted a single time. The chain carries TRBV19 and TRBJ2-2; 8 bases map to TRBD2. The J segment lost 8 bases and the V segment lost 7 bases, leaving 9 bases of the junction unmatched. In germline, CDR1 is LNHDA, CDR2 SQIVND (reference sequence). The CDR3 is 14 residues long. Here the CDR3 reads CASNGGGTRGELFF. The DNA of the CDR3 is TGTGCCAGTAACGGCGGGGGGACCCGGGGGGAGCTGTTTTTT.

A single count supports this clone. The chain has TRBV5-1 and TRBJ2-1; 8 bases agree with TRBD2. Germline trimming cut 4 bases from V and 6 bases from J; bases unmatched to any gene: 6. The CDR3 is made up of 14 amino acids. Germline CDR1 SGHRS, CDR2 YFSETQ. CDR3 sequence (DNA): TGCGCCAGCAGCCCGCGGACTAGCACCAATGAGCAGTTCTTC. Translated, it gives CASSPRTSTNEQFF. Based on the CDR3 plus reference TRBV5-1 and TRBJ2-1, the full variable domain is KAGVTQTPRYLIKTRGQQVTLSCSPISGHRSVSWYQQTPGQGLQFLFEYFSETQRNKGNFPGRFSGRQFSNSRSEMNVSTLELGDSALYLCASSPRTSTNEQFFGPGTRLTVL.

CDR3 sequence (DNA): TGTGCCAGCAGCTCTGAACAGACAGGGAGGAGGTATGGCTACACCTTC. Its translation is CASSSEQTGRRYGYTF. The J gene is TRBJ1-2, the V gene TRBV7-2; TRBD1 matches at 7 bases. This CDR3 is 16 amino acids long. The germline gives CDR1 SGHTA, CDR2 FQGNSA. The V gene end was trimmed by 4 bases and the J gene end by 5 bases; junction bases not matched to a gene: 13.

The rearrangement links TRBV9 to TRBJ2-3, with D unclear. Trimming left V 0 bases short and J 3 bases short, with 5 bases between. The CDR3 has 13 residues. Germline values: CDR1 SGDLS, CDR2 YYNGEE. CDR3 sequence reads: CASSVGVTDTQYF. In DNA form, the CDR3 reads TGTGCCAGCAGCGTAGGAGTGACAGATACGCAGTATTTT.

The V gene is TRBV7-9, the J gene TRBJ2-7; 7 bases map to TRBD1. J gave up 3 bases and V 5 bases, and 7 bases lay outside the gene matches. The CDR3 runs to 14 residues. Germline V gene data show CDR1 as SEHNR and CDR2 as FQNEAQ (reference sequence). The CDR3 DNA follows: TGTGCCAGCAGCCCCACCGACAGGGTCTACGAGCAGTACTTC. This translates into CASSPTDRVYEQYF. The entire variable domain, with the rest obtained from reference TRBV7-9 and TRBJ2-7, is as follows: DTGVSQNPRHKITKRGQNVTFRCDPISEHNRLYWYRQTLGQGPEFLTYFQNEAQLEKSRLLSDRFSAERPKGSFSTLEIQRTEQGDSAMYLCASSPTDRVYEQYFGPGTRLTVT.

The chain employs TRBV4-1 and TRBJ1-3; no firm D call. CDR1 and CDR2 from the germline V gene are MGHRA and YSYEKL. Trimming took 2 bases from V and 0 from J, leaving 8 bases between them. The CDR3 is made up of 15 amino acids. CDR3 in amino acids: CASSQSRDSGNTIYF. CDR3 DNA sequence: TGCGCCAGCAGCCAATCCCGGGACTCTGGAAACACCATATATTTT.

The genes are TRBV5-1 and TRBJ2-5; the match to TRBD2 covers 11 bases. The CDR3 is made up of 15 amino acids. Germline-derived CDR1 and CDR2 are SGHRS and YFSETQ. V gave up 0 bases and J gave up 4 bases; unmatched junction bases: 2. The CDR3 loop is CASSLAGTSGETQYF. CDR3 bases: TGCGCCAGCAGCTTGGCCGGGACTAGCGGAGAGACCCAGTACTTC.

The chain is built from TRBV12-5 and TRBJ2-3, with D perhaps matching TRBD1 (5 bases). The V gene lost 6 bases and the J gene lost 3 bases, with 10 bases spanning the gap. Germline loops: CDR1 LGHNT, CDR2 FRNRAP. This CDR3 has 13 residues. CDR3 protein: CASGLQVTDTQYF. The CDR3, as DNA: TGTGCTAGTGGCCTACAGGTTACAGATACGCAGTATTTT.

The V gene is TRBV27, the J gene TRBJ1-6; 7 nucleotides align to TRBD1. CDR3 size: 14 residues. CDR1 and CDR2 (germline): MNHEY, SMNVEV (reference sequence). V lost 6 bases and J lost 9; bases outside the gene matches: 8. In DNA, the CDR3 is TGTGCCAGCAGGAGAACAGGGGTGGCTTCACCCCTCCACTTT. Encoded protein: CASRRTGVASPLHF.

The rearrangement uses TRBV7-2 and TRBJ1-2; D is possibly TRBD1 (5 bases). Germline-derived CDR1 and CDR2 are SGHTA and FQGNSA. The V and J ends lost 1 base and 3 bases respectively, with 15 bases between them. The CDR3 is made up of 16 amino acids. CDR3 DNA: TGTGCCAGCAGCTTAGTGGGGTTCGGCAGGGACTATGGCTACACCTTC. Amino acid sequence: CASSLVGFGRDYGYTF.

This clone was seen once. The chain recombines TRBV10-3 with TRBJ2-2; D is uncertain. Trimming pared 6 bases from V and 1 base from J, leaving 9 bases between. This CDR3 contains 14 residues. CDR1 ENHRY and CDR2 SYGVKD come from the germline V gene. CDR3 DNA: TGTGCCATCAGGGCGGATCAGAACACCGGGGAGCTGTTTTTT. It translates to CAIRADQNTGELFF.

CDR3 sequence (DNA): TGTGCCAGCAGTTACACAGGGGACTACGAGCAGTACTTC. Translating gives CASSYTGDYEQYF. This sequence joins TRBV2 and TRBJ2-7; 7 nucleotides agree with TRBD1. V was clipped by 5 bases and J by 3 bases; unmatched bases: 4. This CDR3 has 13 residues. Germline-derived CDR1 and CDR2 are SNHLY and FYNNEI.

The chain couples TRBV28 to TRBJ1-5; a weak D match, TRBD1 (6 bases). The CDR3 is made up of 14 amino acids. Deletions cut 10 bases from V and 4 bases from J, with 17 bases between. Germline-derived CDR1 and CDR2 are MDHEN and SYDVKM. CDR3 sequence (DNA): TGTGCCACCTATGAGACAGGTCAAAATCAGCCCCAGCATTTT. Amino acid sequence: CATYETGQNQPQHF.

The gene calls are TRBV5-4 and TRBJ1-1; 7 bases align to TRBD1. CDR3 length: 14 amino acids. Trimming at V came to 4 bases and at J to 4 bases, leaving 7 bases not matched to a gene. Germline assignment: CDR1 SGHNT and CDR2 YYREEE (reference sequence). CDR3 region: CASSPGSGGTEAFF. In DNA form, the CDR3 reads TGTGCCAGCAGCCCCGGATCAGGGGGCACTGAAGCTTTCTTT.

This clone was observed a single time. V and J are TRBV28 and TRBJ1-3, with D unresolved. This CDR3 has 15 residues. V was cut by 3 bases and J by 6 bases, with 15 bases left in between. CDR1 and CDR2 from the germline V gene are MDHEN and SYDVKM. The CDR3 here is CASSLRRRRVNTIYF. In DNA, the CDR3 is TGTGCCAGCAGTTTGAGACGGCGGAGGGTAAACACCATATATTTT.

The rearrangement joins TRBV5-1 to TRBJ2-3, with D possibly matching TRBD2 (5 bases). Germline CDR1 SGHRS, CDR2 YFSETQ. This CDR3 comprises 15 residues. V was clipped by 4 bases and J by 1 base, with 13 bases between them. The CDR3 DNA sequence: TGCGCCAGCAGCCAGAGGGCTGGCGGCACAGATACGCAGTATTTT. It encodes CASSQRAGGTDTQYF.

This sequence joins TRBV5-1 and TRBJ2-2; D is ambiguous. V lost 2 bases and J 2 bases, leaving 10 bases between the germline ends. CDR1 and CDR2 from the germline V gene are SGHRS and YFSETQ. This CDR3 comprises 15 residues. This CDR3 is CASSFESTNTGELFF. Written as DNA, the CDR3 is TGCGCCAGCAGCTTCGAGAGTACCAACACCGGGGAGCTGTTTTTT. Supplemented by reference TRBV5-1 and TRBJ2-2, the full variable domain reads KAGVTQTPRYLIKTRGQQVTLSCSPISGHRSVSWYQQTPGQGLQFLFEYFSETQRNKGNFPGRFSGRQFSNSRSEMNVSTLELGDSALYLCASSFESTNTGELFFGEGSRLTVL.

The chain joins TRBV7-9 to TRBJ2-7; 7 nucleotides align to TRBD1. The length of the CDR3 is 13 residues. The trim removed 5 bases at V and 2 bases at J, leaving 3 bases unmatched. The germline V gene encodes CDR1 SEHNR and CDR2 FQNEAQ (reference sequence). The CDR3 region is CASSPQGPYEQYF. The DNA for the CDR3 is TGTGCCAGCAGCCCACAGGGGCCCTACGAGCAGTACTTC.

This chain links TRBV10-1 with TRBJ1-4; 7 bases line up with TRBD1. J gave up 6 bases and V 6 bases, and 7 bases lay outside the gene matches. This CDR3 spans 14 amino acids. Germline assignment: CDR1 WNHNN and CDR2 SYGVQD (reference sequence). The CDR3 DNA reads TGCGCCAGCAGCTTCCCAGGGGGAGATGAAAAACTGTTTTTT. As protein: CASSFPGGDEKLFF.

The rearrangement joins TRBV2 to TRBJ1-5, with TRBD1 identical over 9 bases. This CDR3 comprises 14 residues. Trimming removed 7 bases from V and 10 bases from J; junction bases left unmatched: 11. Germline V gene lookup returns CDR1 SNHLY and CDR2 FYNNEI. CDR3 loop: CASTPGTGIRPQHF. CDR3 DNA sequence: TGTGCCAGCACCCCCGGGACAGGGATACGACCCCAGCATTTT.

V and J are TRBV30 and TRBJ2-5; the D is unclear. There are 14 residues in the CDR3. Germline lookup yields CDR1 GTSNPN and CDR2 SVGIG (reference sequence). V was shortened by 4 bases and J by 1 base, with 13 bases between the two germline ends. The CDR3 reads CAWTLHTPQETQYF. CDR3 bases: TGTGCCTGGACCTTACATACGCCCCAAGAGACCCAGTACTTC. The full variable domain, completed using reference TRBV30 and TRBJ2-5, is SQTIHQWPATLVQPVGSPLSLECTVEGTSNPNLYWYRQAAGRGLQLLFYSVGIGQISSEVPQNLSASRPQDRQFILSSKKLLLSDSGFYLCAWTLHTPQETQYFGPGTRLLVL.

This clone is a singleton in its sample. The chain employs TRBV7-3 and TRBJ2-2, with 13 bases lining up with TRBD2. Germline assignment: CDR1 SGHTA and CDR2 FQGTGA. The CDR3 has 15 residues. J was trimmed by 5 bases and V by 4 bases; bases with no gene match: 1. The CDR3 DNA is TGTGCCAGCAGCTCGGGACTAGCGGGGACCGGGGAGCTGTTTTTT. Translation gives CASSSGLAGTGELFF.

The DNA for the CDR3 is TGTGCCAGCAGCTTCCCATATTCACCCCTCCACTTT. Protein product: CASSFPYSPLHF. V and J are TRBV5-4 and TRBJ1-6; D unresolved. The CDR3 extends over 12 amino acids. The V gene lost 2 bases and the J gene lost 8 bases, with 5 bases spanning the gap. Germline-derived CDR1 and CDR2 are SGHNT and YYREEE (reference sequence). Using reference TRBV5-4 and TRBJ1-6 for the parts outside the CDR3, the full variable domain is ETGVTQSPTHLIKTRGQQVTLRCSSQSGHNTVSWYQQALGQGPQFIFQYYREEENGRGNFPPRFSGLQFPNYSSELNVNALELDDSALYLCASSFPYSPLHFGNGTRLTVT.